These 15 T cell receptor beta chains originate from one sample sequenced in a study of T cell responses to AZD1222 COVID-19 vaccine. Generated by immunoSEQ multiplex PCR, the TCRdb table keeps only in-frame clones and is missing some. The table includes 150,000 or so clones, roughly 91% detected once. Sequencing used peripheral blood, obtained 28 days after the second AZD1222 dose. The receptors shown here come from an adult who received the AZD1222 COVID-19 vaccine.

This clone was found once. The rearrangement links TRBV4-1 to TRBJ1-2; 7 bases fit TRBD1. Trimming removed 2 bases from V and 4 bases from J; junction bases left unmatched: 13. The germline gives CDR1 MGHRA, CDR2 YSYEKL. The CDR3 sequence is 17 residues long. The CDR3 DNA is TGCGCCAGCAGCCAAAGGAGGGCAGGGGGACTTCTCTATGGCTACACCTTC. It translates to CASSQRRAGGLLYGYTF.

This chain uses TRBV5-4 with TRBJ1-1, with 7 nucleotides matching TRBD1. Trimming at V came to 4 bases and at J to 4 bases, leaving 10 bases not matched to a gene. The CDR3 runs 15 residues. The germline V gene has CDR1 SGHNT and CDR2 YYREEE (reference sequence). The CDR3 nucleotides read TGTGCCAGCAGCCCAAGAGACAGGGCGGGCACTGAAGCTTTCTTT. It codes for CASSPRDRAGTEAFF.

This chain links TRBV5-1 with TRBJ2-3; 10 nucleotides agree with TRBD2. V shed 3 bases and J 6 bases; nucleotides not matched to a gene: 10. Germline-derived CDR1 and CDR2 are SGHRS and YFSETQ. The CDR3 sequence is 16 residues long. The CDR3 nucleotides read TGCGCCAGCAGCTCAAGCGGGAGGGCCATGACGGATACGCAGTATTTT. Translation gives CASSSSGRAMTDTQYF.

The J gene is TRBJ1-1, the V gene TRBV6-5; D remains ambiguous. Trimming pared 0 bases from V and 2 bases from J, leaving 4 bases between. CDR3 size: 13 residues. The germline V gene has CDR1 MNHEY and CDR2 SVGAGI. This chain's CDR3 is CASSYSDNTEAFF. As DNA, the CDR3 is TGTGCCAGCAGTTACTCGGACAACACTGAAGCTTTCTTT.

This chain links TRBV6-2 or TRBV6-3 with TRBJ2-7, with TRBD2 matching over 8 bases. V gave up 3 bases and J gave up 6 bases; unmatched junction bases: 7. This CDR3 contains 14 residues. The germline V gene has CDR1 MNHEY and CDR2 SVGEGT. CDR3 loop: CASSYSREGLEQYF. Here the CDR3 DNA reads TGTGCCAGCAGTTATAGCCGGGAGGGCCTCGAGCAGTACTTC.

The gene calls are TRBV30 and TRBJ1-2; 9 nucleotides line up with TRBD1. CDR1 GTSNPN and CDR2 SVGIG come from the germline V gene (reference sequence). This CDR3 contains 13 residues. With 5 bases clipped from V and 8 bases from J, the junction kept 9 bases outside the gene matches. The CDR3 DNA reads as TGTGCCTGGCTTTTACAGGGGGCAGGGGGCTACACCTTC. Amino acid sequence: CAWLLQGAGGYTF.

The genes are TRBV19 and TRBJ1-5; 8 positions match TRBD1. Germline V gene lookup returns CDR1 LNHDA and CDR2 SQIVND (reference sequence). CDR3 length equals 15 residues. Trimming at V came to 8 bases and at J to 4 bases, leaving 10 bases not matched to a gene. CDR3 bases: TGTGCCAGTGGACCTACAGGGGGGAAGAATCAGCCCCAGCATTTT. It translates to CASGPTGGKNQPQHF.

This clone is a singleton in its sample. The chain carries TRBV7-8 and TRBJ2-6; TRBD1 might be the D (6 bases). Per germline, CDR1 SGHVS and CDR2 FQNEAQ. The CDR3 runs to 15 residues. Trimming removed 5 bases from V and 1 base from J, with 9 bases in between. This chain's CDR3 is CASSRQGSGANVLTF. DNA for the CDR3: TGTGCCAGCAGCCGCCAGGGGTCTGGGGCCAACGTCCTGACTTTC. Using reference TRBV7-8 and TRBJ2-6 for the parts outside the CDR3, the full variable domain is GAGVSQSPRYKVAKRGQDVALRCDPISGHVSLFWYQQALGQGPEFLTYFQNEAQLDKSGLPSDRFFAERPEGSVSTLKIQRTQQEDSAVYLCASSRQGSGANVLTFGAGSRLTVL.

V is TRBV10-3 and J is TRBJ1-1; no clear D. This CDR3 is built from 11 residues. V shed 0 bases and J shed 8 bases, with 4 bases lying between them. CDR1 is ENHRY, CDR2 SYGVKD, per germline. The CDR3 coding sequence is TGTGCCATCAGTGAGTCGACAGAAGCTTTCTTT. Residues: CAISESTEAFF.

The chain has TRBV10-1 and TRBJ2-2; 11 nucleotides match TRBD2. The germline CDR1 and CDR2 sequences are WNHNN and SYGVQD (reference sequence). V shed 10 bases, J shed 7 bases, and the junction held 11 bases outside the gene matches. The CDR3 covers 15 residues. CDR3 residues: CATMLAGGLGGELFF. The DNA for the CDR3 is TGCGCCACCATGCTAGCGGGAGGTTTAGGCGGGGAGCTGTTTTTT.

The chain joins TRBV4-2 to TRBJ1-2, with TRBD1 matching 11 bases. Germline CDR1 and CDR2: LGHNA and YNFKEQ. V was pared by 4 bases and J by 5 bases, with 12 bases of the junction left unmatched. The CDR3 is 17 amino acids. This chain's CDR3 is CASSPRWDRGIEYGYTF. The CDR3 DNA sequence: TGTGCCAGCAGCCCAAGGTGGGACAGGGGGATAGAGTATGGCTACACCTTC.

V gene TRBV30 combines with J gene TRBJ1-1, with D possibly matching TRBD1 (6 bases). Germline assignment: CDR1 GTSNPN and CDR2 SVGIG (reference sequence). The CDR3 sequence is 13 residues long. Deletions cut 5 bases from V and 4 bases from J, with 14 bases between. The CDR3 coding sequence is TGTGCCTGGGAGCGGGGGCGCACCACTGAAGCTTTCTTT. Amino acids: CAWERGRTTEAFF.

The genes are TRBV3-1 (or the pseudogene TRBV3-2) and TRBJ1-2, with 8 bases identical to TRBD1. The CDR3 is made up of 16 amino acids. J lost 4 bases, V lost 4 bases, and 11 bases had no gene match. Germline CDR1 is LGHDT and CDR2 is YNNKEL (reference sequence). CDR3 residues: CASSPRDRRSLYGYTF. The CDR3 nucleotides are TGTGCCAGCAGCCCCCGGGACAGGCGATCCCTCTATGGCTACACCTTC.

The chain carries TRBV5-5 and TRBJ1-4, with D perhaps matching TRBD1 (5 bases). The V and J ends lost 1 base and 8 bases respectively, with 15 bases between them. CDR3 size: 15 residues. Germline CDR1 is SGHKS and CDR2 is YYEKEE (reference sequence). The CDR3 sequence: CASSLSSGTYEKLFF. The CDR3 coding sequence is TGTGCCAGCAGCTTGAGTTCAGGGACCTACGAAAAACTGTTTTTT. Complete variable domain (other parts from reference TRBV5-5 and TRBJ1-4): DAGVTQSPTHLIKTRGQQVTLRCSPISGHKSVSWYQQVLGQGPQFIFQYYEKEERGRGNFPDRFSARQFPNYSSELNVNALLLGDSALYLCASSLSSGTYEKLFFGSGTQLSVL.

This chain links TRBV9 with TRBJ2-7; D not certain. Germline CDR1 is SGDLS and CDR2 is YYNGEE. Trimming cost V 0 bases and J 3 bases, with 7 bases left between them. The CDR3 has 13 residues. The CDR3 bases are TGTGCCAGCAGCGTAGAGGACGACTACGAGCAGTACTTC. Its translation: CASSVEDDYEQYF.